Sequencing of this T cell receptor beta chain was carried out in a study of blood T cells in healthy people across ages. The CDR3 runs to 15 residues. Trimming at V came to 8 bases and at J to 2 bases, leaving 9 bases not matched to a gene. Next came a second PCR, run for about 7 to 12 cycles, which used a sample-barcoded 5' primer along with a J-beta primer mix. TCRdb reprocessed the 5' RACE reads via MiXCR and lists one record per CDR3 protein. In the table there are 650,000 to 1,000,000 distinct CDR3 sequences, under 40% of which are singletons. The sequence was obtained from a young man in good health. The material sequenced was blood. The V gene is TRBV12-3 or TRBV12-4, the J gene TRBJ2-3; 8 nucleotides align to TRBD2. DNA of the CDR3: TGTGCCAGCCGAAGCGGGGGAAAGGCCACAGATACGCAGTATTTT. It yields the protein CASRSGGKATDTQYF.